Included here is one T cell receptor (beta chain) sequence, with context. Its specificity is unknown. The CDR3 covers 12 residues. Germline assignment: CDR1 SQVTM and CDR2 ANQGSEA. With 7 bases removed from V and 3 bases from J, the gap between germline ends came to 13 bases. This sample is drawn from a study of CD8 T cells in ankylosing spondylitis. Notes on the study in general: Significantly higher representation of disease-linked clones was reported for matched ankylosing spondylitis synovial fluid. Within peripheral blood, clones linked to disease were CD8+ and relatively rare. The study identified a TCR beta motif of several highly homologous variants that appeared characteristic of ankylosing spondylitis blood.

TCRdb re-analysed the 5' RACE reads in MiXCR, keeping a single row per CDR3 protein. The sample shows 350,000 to 450,000 distinct CDR3 sequences, 20% of them seen only once. The chain employs TRBV29-1 and TRBJ2-7; the D gene could be TRBD1 or TRBD2 (5 bases each). The specimen was blood, either unsorted or a sorted T cell fraction (not recorded which). This TCR derives from a male donor with ankylosing spondylitis or in good health (not recorded which). CDR3 sequence (DNA): TGCAGCGCCCGGGACGTCAGCTACGAGCAGTACTTC. This sequence encodes CSARDVSYEQYF.